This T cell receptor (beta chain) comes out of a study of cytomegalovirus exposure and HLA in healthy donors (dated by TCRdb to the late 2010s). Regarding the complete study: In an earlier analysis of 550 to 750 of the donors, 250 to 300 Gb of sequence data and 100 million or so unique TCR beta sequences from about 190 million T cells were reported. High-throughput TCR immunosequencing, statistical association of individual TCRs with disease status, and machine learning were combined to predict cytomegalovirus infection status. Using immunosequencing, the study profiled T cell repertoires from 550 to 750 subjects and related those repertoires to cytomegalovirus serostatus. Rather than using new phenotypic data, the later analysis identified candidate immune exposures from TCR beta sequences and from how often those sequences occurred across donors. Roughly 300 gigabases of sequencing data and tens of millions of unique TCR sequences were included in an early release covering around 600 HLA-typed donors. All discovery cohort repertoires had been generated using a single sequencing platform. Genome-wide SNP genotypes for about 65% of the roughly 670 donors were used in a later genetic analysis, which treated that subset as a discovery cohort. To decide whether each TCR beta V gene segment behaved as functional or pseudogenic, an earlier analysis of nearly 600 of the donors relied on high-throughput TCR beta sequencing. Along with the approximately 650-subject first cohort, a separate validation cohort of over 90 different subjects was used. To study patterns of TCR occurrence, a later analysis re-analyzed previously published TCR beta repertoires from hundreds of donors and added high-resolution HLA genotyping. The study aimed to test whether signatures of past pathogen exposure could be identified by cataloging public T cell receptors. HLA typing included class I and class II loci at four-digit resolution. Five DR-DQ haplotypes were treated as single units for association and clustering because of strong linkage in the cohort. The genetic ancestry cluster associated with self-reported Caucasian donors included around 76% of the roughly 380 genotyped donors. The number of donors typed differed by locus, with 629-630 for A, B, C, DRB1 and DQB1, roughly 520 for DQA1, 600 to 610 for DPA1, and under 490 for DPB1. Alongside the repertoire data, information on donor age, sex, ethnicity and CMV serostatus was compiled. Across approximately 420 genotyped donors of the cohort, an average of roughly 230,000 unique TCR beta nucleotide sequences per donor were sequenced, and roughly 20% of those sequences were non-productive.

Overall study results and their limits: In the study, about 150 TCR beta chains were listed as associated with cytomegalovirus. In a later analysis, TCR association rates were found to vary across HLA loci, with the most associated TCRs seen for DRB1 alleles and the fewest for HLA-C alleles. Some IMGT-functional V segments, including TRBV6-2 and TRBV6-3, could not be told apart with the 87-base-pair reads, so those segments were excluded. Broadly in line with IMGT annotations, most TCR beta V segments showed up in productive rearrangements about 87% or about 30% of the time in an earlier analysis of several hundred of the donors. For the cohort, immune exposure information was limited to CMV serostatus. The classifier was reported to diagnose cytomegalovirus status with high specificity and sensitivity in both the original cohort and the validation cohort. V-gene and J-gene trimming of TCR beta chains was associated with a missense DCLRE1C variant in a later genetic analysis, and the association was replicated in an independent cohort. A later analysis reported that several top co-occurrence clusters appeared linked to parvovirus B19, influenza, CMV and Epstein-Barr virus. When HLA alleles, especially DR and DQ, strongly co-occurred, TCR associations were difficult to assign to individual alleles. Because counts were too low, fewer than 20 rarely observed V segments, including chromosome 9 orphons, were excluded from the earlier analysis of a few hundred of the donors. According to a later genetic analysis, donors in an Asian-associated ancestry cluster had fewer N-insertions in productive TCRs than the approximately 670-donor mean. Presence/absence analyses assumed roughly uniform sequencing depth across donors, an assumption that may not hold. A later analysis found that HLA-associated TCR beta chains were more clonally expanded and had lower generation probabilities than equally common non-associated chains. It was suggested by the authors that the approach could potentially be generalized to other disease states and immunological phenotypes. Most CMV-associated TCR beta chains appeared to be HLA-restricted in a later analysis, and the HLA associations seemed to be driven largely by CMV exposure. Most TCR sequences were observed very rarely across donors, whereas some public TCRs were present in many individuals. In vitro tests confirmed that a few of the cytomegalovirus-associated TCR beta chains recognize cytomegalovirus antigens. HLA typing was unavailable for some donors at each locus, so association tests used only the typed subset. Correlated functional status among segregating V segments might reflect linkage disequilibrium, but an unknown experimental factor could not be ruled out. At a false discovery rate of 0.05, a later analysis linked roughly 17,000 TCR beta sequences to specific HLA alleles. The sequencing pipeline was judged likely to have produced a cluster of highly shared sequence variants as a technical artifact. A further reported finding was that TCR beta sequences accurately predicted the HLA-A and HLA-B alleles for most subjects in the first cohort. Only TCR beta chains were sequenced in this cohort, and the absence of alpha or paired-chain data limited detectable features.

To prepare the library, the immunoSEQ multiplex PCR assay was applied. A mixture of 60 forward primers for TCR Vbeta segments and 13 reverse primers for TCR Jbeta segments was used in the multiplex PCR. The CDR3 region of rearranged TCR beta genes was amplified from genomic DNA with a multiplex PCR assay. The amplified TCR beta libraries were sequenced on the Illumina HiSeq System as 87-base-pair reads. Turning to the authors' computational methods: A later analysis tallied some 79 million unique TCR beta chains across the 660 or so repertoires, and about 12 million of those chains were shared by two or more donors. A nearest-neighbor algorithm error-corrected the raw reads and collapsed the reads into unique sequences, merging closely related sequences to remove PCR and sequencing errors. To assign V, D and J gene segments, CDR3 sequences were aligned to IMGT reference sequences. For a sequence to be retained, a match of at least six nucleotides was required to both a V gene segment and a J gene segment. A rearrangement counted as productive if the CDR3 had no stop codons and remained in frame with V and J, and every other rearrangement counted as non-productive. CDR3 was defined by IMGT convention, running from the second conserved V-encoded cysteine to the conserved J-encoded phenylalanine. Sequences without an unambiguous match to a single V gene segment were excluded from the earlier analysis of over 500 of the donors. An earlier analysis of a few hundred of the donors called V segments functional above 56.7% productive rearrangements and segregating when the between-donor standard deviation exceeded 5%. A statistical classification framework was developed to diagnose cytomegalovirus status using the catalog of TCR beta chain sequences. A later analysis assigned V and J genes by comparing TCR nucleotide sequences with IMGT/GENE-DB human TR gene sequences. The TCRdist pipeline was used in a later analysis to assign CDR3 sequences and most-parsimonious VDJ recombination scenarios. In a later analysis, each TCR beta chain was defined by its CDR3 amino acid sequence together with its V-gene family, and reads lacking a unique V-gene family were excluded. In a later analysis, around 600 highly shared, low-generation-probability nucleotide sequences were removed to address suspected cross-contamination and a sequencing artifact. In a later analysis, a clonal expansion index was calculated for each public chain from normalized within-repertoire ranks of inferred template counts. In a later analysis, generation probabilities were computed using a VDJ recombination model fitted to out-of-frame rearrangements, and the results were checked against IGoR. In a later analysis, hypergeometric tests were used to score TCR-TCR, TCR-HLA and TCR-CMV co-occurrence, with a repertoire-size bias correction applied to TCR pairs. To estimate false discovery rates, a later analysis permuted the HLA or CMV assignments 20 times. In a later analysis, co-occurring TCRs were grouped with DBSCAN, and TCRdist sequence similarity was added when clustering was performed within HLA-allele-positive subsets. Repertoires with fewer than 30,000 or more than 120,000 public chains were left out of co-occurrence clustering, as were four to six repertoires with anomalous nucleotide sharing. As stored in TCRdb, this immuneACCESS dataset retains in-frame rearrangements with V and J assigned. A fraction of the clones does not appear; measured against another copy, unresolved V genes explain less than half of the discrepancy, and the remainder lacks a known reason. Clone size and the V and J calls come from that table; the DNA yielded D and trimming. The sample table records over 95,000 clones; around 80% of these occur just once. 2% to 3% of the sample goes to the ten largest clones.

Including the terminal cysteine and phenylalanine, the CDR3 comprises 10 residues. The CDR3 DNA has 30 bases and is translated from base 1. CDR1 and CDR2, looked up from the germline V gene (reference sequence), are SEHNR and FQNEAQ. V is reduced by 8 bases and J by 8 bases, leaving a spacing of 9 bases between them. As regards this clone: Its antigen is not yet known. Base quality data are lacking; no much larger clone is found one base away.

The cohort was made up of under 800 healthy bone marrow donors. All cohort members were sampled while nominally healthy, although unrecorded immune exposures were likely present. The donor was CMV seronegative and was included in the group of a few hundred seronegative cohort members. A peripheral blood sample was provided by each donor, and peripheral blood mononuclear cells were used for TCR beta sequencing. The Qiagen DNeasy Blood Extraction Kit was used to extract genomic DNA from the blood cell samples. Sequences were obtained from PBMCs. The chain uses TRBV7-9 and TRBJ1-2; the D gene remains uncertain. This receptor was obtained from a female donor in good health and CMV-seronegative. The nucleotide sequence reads TGTGCCAGCGGCGAGGTCGGCTACACCTTC. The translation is CASGEVGYTF.